One and the same sample provided the 27 T cell receptor beta chains below, sequenced in a study of cytomegalovirus exposure and HLA in healthy donors. PCR primers comprised 60 Vbeta and 13 Jbeta primers. The assay was immunoSEQ multiplex PCR, and TCRdb's table has in-frame clones only and misses some. The sample table sets out tens of thousands of clones. The source material was PBMCs. The receptors here all came from a woman aged 18-29 years in good health and CMV-seronegative.

The chain combines TRBV4-1 with TRBJ2-3; D gene uncertain. Germline V gene data show CDR1 as MGHRA and CDR2 as YSYEKL. V was shortened by 1 base and J by 3 bases, with 17 bases between the two germline ends. The CDR3 runs 17 residues. CDR3 nucleotide sequence: TGCGCCAGCAGCCAAGGAGATGCCGTCGGTTTAACAGATACGCAGTATTTT. Translating gives CASSQGDAVGLTDTQYF.

J is TRBJ1-3 and V is TRBV5-1, with TRBD1 matching 7 bases. Germline CDR1 reads SGHRS; CDR2 reads YFSETQ. This CDR3 is built from 15 residues. The V gene end was trimmed by 3 bases and the J gene end by 4 bases; junction bases not matched to a gene: 7. CDR3 amino acids: CASSSGGSSGNTIYF. Here the CDR3 DNA reads TGCGCCAGCAGCTCAGGGGGGTCTTCAGGAAACACCATATATTTT.

The genes are TRBV7-8 and TRBJ1-1, with a tentative D call TRBD1 (5 bases). The CDR3 has 15 amino acids. Germline V gene data show CDR1 as SGHVS and CDR2 as FQNEAQ. V shed 3 bases and J shed 4 bases, with 15 bases lying between them. CDR3 amino acids: CASSFTAWGGTEAFF. The CDR3 DNA reads as TGTGCCAGCAGCTTTACCGCCTGGGGGGGCACTGAAGCTTTCTTT.

This chain links TRBV6-5 with TRBJ2-2, with 9 bases lining up with TRBD2. The V gene's germline CDR1 is MNHEY and CDR2 SVGAGI. The CDR3 has 15 residues. J gave up 7 bases and V 0 bases, and 3 bases lay outside the gene matches. This CDR3 reads CASSYSLAGDGELFF. DNA for the CDR3: TGTGCCAGCAGTTACTCGTTAGCGGGGGACGGGGAGCTGTTTTTT.

The chain couples TRBV30 to TRBJ2-5, with D possibly TRBD2 on 7 matching bases. Germline V gene data show CDR1 as GTSNPN and CDR2 as SVGIG (reference sequence). The CDR3 extends over 13 amino acids. V gave up 3 bases and J gave up 1 base, with 9 bases separating them. CDR3 protein: CAWSGGLQETQYF. DNA of the CDR3: TGTGCCTGGAGCGGGGGGCTCCAAGAGACCCAGTACTTC.

V usage is TRBV30 and J usage is TRBJ1-6; a possible D gene is TRBD1 (5 bases). CDR3 length: 13 residues. Per the germline V gene, CDR1 is GTSNPN and CDR2 is SVGIG (reference sequence). Trimming stripped 1 base from V and 8 bases from J, with 9 bases between. CDR3 nucleotides: TGTGCCTGGAGTGGGGGGGGGTATTCACCCCTCCACTTT. This encodes CAWSGGGYSPLHF.

V usage is TRBV5-1 and J usage is TRBJ2-1; TRBD2 matches 8 bases. V shed 4 bases and J 4 bases; nucleotides not matched to a gene: 13. The CDR3 length is 17 residues. Germline V gene sequence: CDR1 SGHRS, CDR2 YFSETQ. CDR3 sequence: CASSPGGGLEGYNEQFF. CDR3 nucleotide sequence: TGCGCCAGCAGCCCCGGTGGGGGACTAGAAGGGTACAATGAGCAGTTCTTC. The whole variable domain, remainder taken from reference TRBV5-1 and TRBJ2-1, is KAGVTQTPRYLIKTRGQQVTLSCSPISGHRSVSWYQQTPGQGLQFLFEYFSETQRNKGNFPGRFSGRQFSNSRSEMNVSTLELGDSALYLCASSPGGGLEGYNEQFFGPGTRLTVL.

The rearrangement uses TRBV6-6 and TRBJ1-1, with D possibly matching TRBD1 (6 bases). In germline, CDR1 is MNHNY, CDR2 SVGAGI (reference sequence). V lost 8 bases, J lost 3 bases, and 13 bases lay in between. CDR3 length: 13 residues. DNA for the CDR3: TGTGCCAGCGAGGAGGGGGGGGACACTGAAGCTTTCTTT. Amino acid sequence: CASEEGGDTEAFF.

The chain is built from TRBV19 and TRBJ1-1, with D perhaps TRBD1 (6 bases). There are 14 residues in the CDR3. V was cut by 5 bases and J by 6 bases, with 16 bases left in between. Germline CDR1 LNHDA, CDR2 SQIVND (reference sequence). The CDR3 coding sequence is TGTGCCAGTAGTGTCTCTCGACAGGCAGCTGAAGCTTTCTTT. Residues: CASSVSRQAAEAFF.

The chain recombines TRBV2 with TRBJ2-1, with 10 bases fitting TRBD2. This CDR3 contains 16 residues. CDR1 is SNHLY and CDR2 is FYNNEI in the germline V gene. V was clipped by 6 bases and J by 5 bases; unmatched bases: 10. CDR3 loop: CASRKGSSGGDNEQFF. The CDR3 DNA is TGTGCCAGCAGAAAAGGGTCTAGCGGGGGTGACAATGAGCAGTTCTTC. The whole variable domain, remainder taken from reference TRBV2 and TRBJ2-1, is EPEVTQTPSHQVTQMGQEVILRCVPISNHLYFYWYRQILGQKVEFLVSFYNNEISEKSEIFDDQFSVERPDGSNFTLKIRSTKLEDSAMYFCASRKGSSGGDNEQFFGPGTRLTVL.

The rearrangement links TRBV9 to TRBJ2-2; 8 bases map to TRBD2. In germline, CDR1 is SGDLS, CDR2 YYNGEE. The CDR3 totals 15 residues. The V and J ends lost 6 bases and 3 bases, in that order; junction bases with no gene match: 7. The CDR3 loop reads CASTAGGEDTGELFF. In DNA form, the CDR3 reads TGTGCCAGCACCGCGGGGGGTGAGGACACCGGGGAGCTGTTTTTT.

The chain joins TRBV18 to TRBJ1-2; D is unresolved. Germline lookup yields CDR1 KGHSH and CDR2 LQKENI. V lost 3 bases, J lost 0 bases, and 23 bases lay in between. The CDR3 loop spans 19 amino acids. The chain's CDR3 is CASSPNLGKTVSANYGYTF. In nucleotides, the CDR3 is TGTGCCAGCTCACCTAACCTCGGGAAAACGGTTTCAGCTAACTATGGCTACACCTTC.

V usage is TRBV11-3 and J usage is TRBJ2-3; TRBD2 is a possible D gene (6 bases). V lost 4 bases and J lost 2, with 10 bases in between. CDR3 length equals 14 residues. Germline CDR1 reads SGHNT; CDR2 reads YENEEA. This chain's CDR3 is CASSWTTSTDTQYF. In DNA, the CDR3 is TGTGCCAGCAGCTGGACTACCTCCACAGATACGCAGTATTTT.

The V call is TRBV4-2, the J call TRBJ2-7; D remains unclear. This CDR3 region has 14 residues. V shed 0 bases and J shed 0 bases, with 6 bases lying between them. Germline assignment: CDR1 LGHNA and CDR2 YNFKEQ. The CDR3 spells CASSQDPDSYEQYF. CDR3 sequence (DNA): TGTGCCAGCAGCCAAGATCCAGACTCCTACGAGCAGTACTTC.

The rearrangement joins TRBV30 to TRBJ2-1; 13 bases line up with TRBD2. This CDR3 spans 14 amino acids. The J segment lost 8 bases and the V segment lost 5 bases, leaving 6 bases of the junction unmatched. Germline CDR1 reads GTSNPN; CDR2 reads SVGIG (reference sequence). CDR3 DNA: TGTGCCTGGGACGGGACTAGCGGGAAGGATGAGCAGTTCTTC. It specifies CAWDGTSGKDEQFF.

V and J are TRBV10-2 and TRBJ1-2; D possibly corresponds to TRBD1 (5 bases). Trimming removed 6 bases from V and 7 bases from J, with 21 bases in between. Germline values: CDR1 WSHSY, CDR2 SAAADI. The CDR3 has 15 amino acids. Written as DNA, the CDR3 is TGCGCCAGCAGGCACCCCCGCGGCCCCCAGGGTGGCTACACCTTC. It translates to CASRHPRGPQGGYTF.

This chain connects TRBV6-1 to TRBJ1-1, with TRBD1 matching 9 bases. J lost 5 bases, V lost 9 bases, and 7 bases had no gene match. Germline CDR1 reads MNHNS; CDR2 reads SASEGT. CDR3 length equals 13 residues. CDR3 protein: CASEQGALTEAFF. CDR3 DNA sequence: TGTGCCAGTGAACAGGGGGCCTTGACTGAAGCTTTCTTT.

This chain connects TRBV25-1 to TRBJ2-7; 7 nucleotides agree with TRBD1. This CDR3 contains 14 residues. After removal of 3 bases from V and 5 bases from J, the junction contained 7 bases not matched to a gene. Germline V lookup: CDR1 MGHDK, CDR2 SYGVNS. DNA for the CDR3: TGTGCCAGCAGTGATCGGCGACAGGGAGACGAGCAGTACTTC. This encodes CASSDRRQGDEQYF.

This rearrangement joins TRBV4-1 to TRBJ2-7, with a weak D call TRBD2 (5 bases). Trimming removed 1 base from V and 2 bases from J, with 15 bases in between. The CDR3 extends over 16 amino acids. Germline V gene data show CDR1 as MGHRA and CDR2 as YSYEKL. For the CDR3, the DNA is TGCGCCAGCAGCCAAGGACGGGGAAGCGGAGCCTACGAGCAGTACTTC. Protein sequence: CASSQGRGSGAYEQYF.

V and J are TRBV30 and TRBJ1-6; 7 nucleotides line up with TRBD1. J gave up 3 bases and V 4 bases, and 6 bases lay outside the gene matches. This CDR3 has 15 residues. Germline assignment: CDR1 GTSNPN and CDR2 SVGIG (reference sequence). CDR3 DNA: TGTGCCTGGAATAATCGGGACAGCTATAATTCACCCCTCCACTTT. Its protein is CAWNNRDSYNSPLHF.

The chain joins TRBV4-2 to TRBJ2-7, with 8 bases matching TRBD2. Trimming took 0 bases from V and 2 from J; bases not matched to a gene: 6. The CDR3 length is 16 residues. CDR1 and CDR2 (germline): LGHNA, YNFKEQ. The CDR3 sequence is CASSQESIAGTYEQYF. Written as DNA, the CDR3 is TGTGCCAGCAGCCAAGAAAGTATAGCGGGGACCTACGAGCAGTACTTC.

The chain joins TRBV9 to TRBJ1-2, with TRBD1 matching 7 bases. Germline V lookup: CDR1 SGDLS, CDR2 YYNGEE. This CDR3 has 17 residues. V trimming: 1 base; J trimming: 3 bases; junction bases outside the gene matches: 12. CDR3 nucleotides: TGTGCCAGCAGCGTACGCAGTTGGACAGGCGATGACTATGGCTACACCTTC. Translating it yields CASSVRSWTGDDYGYTF.

V and J are TRBV5-1 and TRBJ1-1; D gene ambiguous. The CDR3 has 13 residues. V lost 6 bases and J lost 0, with 9 bases in between. Germline V gene lookup returns CDR1 SGHRS and CDR2 YFSETQ. For the CDR3, the DNA is TGCGCCAGCATGAAAACACTGAACACTGAAGCTTTCTTT. It is translated as CASMKTLNTEAFF.

The chain combines TRBV25-1 with TRBJ2-1, with 7 bases identical to TRBD1. The germline CDR1 and CDR2 sequences are MGHDK and SYGVNS. The CDR3 sequence is 14 residues long. The trim removed 5 bases at V and 1 base at J, leaving 2 bases unmatched. The CDR3 sequence: CASSYRGSYNEQFF. CDR3 sequence (DNA): TGTGCCAGCAGTTACAGGGGATCCTACAATGAGCAGTTCTTC.

CDR3 region: CASAPSLGGYTDTQYF. The CDR3 DNA reads as TGTGCCAGCGCTCCTTCCCTAGGGGGATACACAGATACGCAGTATTTT. The V and J genes are TRBV11-3 and TRBJ2-3, with D perhaps matching TRBD1 (6 bases). CDR3 length: 16 amino acids. Germline loops: CDR1 SGHNT, CDR2 YENEEA. Trimming shortened V by 8 bases and J by 2 bases, and 20 bases separated the two germline ends.

The chain couples TRBV9 to TRBJ2-2; TRBD2 agrees at 8 bases. Germline lookup yields CDR1 SGDLS and CDR2 YYNGEE. The CDR3 is 15 residues long. V was pared by 0 bases and J by 9 bases, with 7 bases of the junction left unmatched. Here the CDR3 reads CASSVEAGGPWELFF. The CDR3, as DNA: TGTGCCAGCAGCGTAGAGGCGGGGGGACCGTGGGAGCTGTTTTTT.

The chain joins TRBV5-1 to TRBJ2-5, with 9 bases aligning to TRBD2. The CDR3 covers 15 residues. Germline CDR1 is SGHRS and CDR2 is YFSETQ. J lost 5 bases, V lost 0 bases, and 5 bases had no gene match. In nucleotides, the CDR3 is TGCGCCAGCAGCTTGGCGGCGGGGGGGCCTGAGACCCAGTACTTC. Translating it yields CASSLAAGGPETQYF.